The next 9 T cell receptor beta chains were all read from a single sample in a study of T cell changes during pregnancy in multiple sclerosis. The assay was immunoSEQ multiplex PCR, and TCRdb's table has in-frame clones only and misses some. The sample contains under 110,000 clones, 85% to 95% of which appear only once. The material was peripheral blood, obtained after pregnancy. The receptor set was obtained from a female donor with multiple sclerosis, enrolled in a pregnancy study.

J is TRBJ2-5 and V is TRBV15; D possibly corresponds to TRBD2 (5 bases). The CDR3 length is 14 residues. The V and J ends lost 1 base and 1 base respectively, with 7 bases between them. CDR1 is LNHNV, CDR2 YYDKDF, per germline (reference sequence). The CDR3 nucleotides are TGTGCCACCAGCAGAGCCGGGGTCCAAGAGACCCAGTACTTC. This encodes CATSRAGVQETQYF.

This clone turned up a few times. This rearrangement joins TRBV5-6 to TRBJ2-1; 8 nucleotides agree with TRBD2. Germline V lookup: CDR1 SGHDT, CDR2 YYEEEE. With 1 base clipped from V and 4 bases from J, the junction kept 4 bases outside the gene matches. This CDR3 is 15 amino acids long. Here the CDR3 DNA reads TGTGCCAGCAGCTTGTATACTAGCGGTTACAATGAGCAGTTCTTC. Protein: CASSLYTSGYNEQFF.

The genes are TRBV19 and TRBJ1-1; 8 nucleotides line up with TRBD1. CDR1 and CDR2 (germline): LNHDA, SQIVND (reference sequence). V shed 6 bases, J shed 7 bases, and the junction held 7 bases outside the gene matches. The CDR3 covers 13 residues. The CDR3 region has the DNA TGTGCCAGTAGATCGTCCGGGACAGGTGAAGCTTTCTTT. Amino acid sequence: CASRSSGTGEAFF.

This CDR3 reads CASSSTVDMNTEAFF. CDR3 DNA: TGTGCCAGCAGCTCGACAGTTGATATGAACACTGAAGCTTTCTTT. The gene calls are TRBV6-1 and TRBJ1-1, with D possibly TRBD1 on 5 matching bases. Germline V gene sequence: CDR1 MNHNS, CDR2 SASEGT. CDR3 length: 15 residues. Trimming took off 6 bases at V and 0 bases at J, with 14 bases between the two ends.

Here the CDR3 reads CASSLGTGGEETQYF. For the CDR3, the DNA is TGTGCCAGCAGTCTAGGGACAGGGGGCGAAGAGACCCAGTACTTC. This chain uses TRBV27 with TRBJ2-5; 12 bases fit TRBD1. Germline CDR1 MNHEY, CDR2 SMNVEV (reference sequence). The CDR3 is 15 residues long. V shed 5 bases and J 3 bases; nucleotides not matched to a gene: 4.

The chain's CDR3 is CASSVGTGEDYEQYF. The CDR3 bases are TGTGCCAGCAGCGTAGGAACAGGGGAGGACTACGAGCAGTACTTC. V usage is TRBV9 and J usage is TRBJ2-7, with a weak D call TRBD1 (7 bases). The CDR3 is 15 amino acids. Germline-derived CDR1 and CDR2 are SGDLS and YYNGEE. V dropped 0 bases and J dropped 3 bases, with 13 bases sitting between them.

The rearrangement uses TRBV29-1 and TRBJ2-1, with 8 bases matching TRBD1. The CDR3 spans 14 residues. The trim removed 7 bases at V and 4 bases at J, leaving 9 bases unmatched. In germline, CDR1 is SQVTM, CDR2 ANQGSEA. The CDR3 sequence is CSASGTGPYNEQFF. In DNA form, the CDR3 reads TGCAGCGCCTCAGGGACAGGCCCATACAATGAGCAGTTCTTC.

This rearrangement joins TRBV28 to TRBJ1-4; 9 positions match TRBD1. V shed 2 bases, J shed 3 bases, and the junction held 13 bases outside the gene matches. CDR3 size: 19 residues. Per germline, CDR1 MDHEN and CDR2 SYDVKM. For the CDR3, the DNA is TGTGCCAGCAGTTTACACCGGGACAGGGCACGCGGAGCTAATGAAAAACTGTTTTTT. Translation: CASSLHRDRARGANEKLFF.

The chain employs TRBV30 and TRBJ1-5, with TRBD1 matching 8 bases. This CDR3 contains 13 residues. Germline CDR1 is GTSNPN and CDR2 is SVGIG (reference sequence). The trim removed 5 bases at V and 0 bases at J, leaving 0 bases unmatched. The CDR3 bases are TGTGCCTGGCAGGGGGCTAGCAATCAGCCCCAGCATTTT. It translates to CAWQGASNQPQHF.